The next 21 T cell receptor beta chains were all read from a single sample in a study of Graves' ophthalmopathy and Graves' hyperthyroidism. Amplified material comprised TCR beta CDR3 regions derived from RNA transcripts. First-round RT-PCR used HTBI primers; second-round multiplex PCR followed. TCRdb re-analysed the multiplex PCR reads in MiXCR, keeping a single row per CDR3 protein. Of about 210,000 distinct CDR3 sequences in the sample, around 28% are singletons; the top ten hold 8.5% to 9.5%. Source material: peripheral blood. These receptors were collected from a man aged 50 to 60 with Graves' ophthalmopathy.

This clonotype was counted many times. This chain connects TRBV28 to TRBJ2-7, with 11 bases identical to TRBD2. The ends lost 4 bases at V and 7 bases at J; junction bases unmatched: 12. The CDR3 totals 16 residues. Germline loops: CDR1 MDHEN, CDR2 SYDVKM. CDR3 loop: CASSSGTGTSGSEQYF. In DNA, the CDR3 is TGTGCCAGCAGTTCCGGAACCGGGACTAGCGGTTCGGAGCAGTACTTC.

V usage is TRBV6-1 and J usage is TRBJ2-7; D uncertain. V gave up 6 bases and J gave up 6 bases, with 15 bases separating them. The germline gives CDR1 MNHNS, CDR2 SASEGT. The CDR3 length is 13 residues. CDR3 sequence (DNA): TGTGCCAGCAGCCAGCAGTCAGCACTCGAGCAGTACTTC. It is translated as CASSQQSALEQYF.

This clonotype was counted many times. The V gene is TRBV28, the J gene TRBJ2-4, with 7 bases fitting TRBD2. Germline trimming cut 4 bases from V and 7 bases from J; bases unmatched to any gene: 7. CDR3 length: 14 residues. Germline CDR1 reads MDHEN; CDR2 reads SYDVKM. The CDR3 protein is CASSSYRRGNIQYF. The CDR3 DNA reads as TGTGCCAGCAGTTCGTACAGGCGGGGGAACATTCAGTACTTC. The complete variable domain, with remaining parts taken from reference TRBV28 and TRBJ2-4, reads DVKVTQSSRYLVKRTGEKVFLECVQDMDHENMFWYRQDPGLGLRLIYFSYDVKMKEKGDIPEGYSVSREKKERFSLILESASTNQTSMYLCASSSYRRGNIQYFGAGTRLSVL.

This clonotype has a handful of counts. This chain uses TRBV12-3 or TRBV12-4 with TRBJ2-7, with 9 bases matching TRBD1. V trimming: 6 bases; J trimming: 1 base; junction bases outside the gene matches: 4. The CDR3 loop spans 14 amino acids. The CDR3: CASSGDRESYEQYF. DNA for the CDR3: TGTGCCAGCAGCGGGGACAGGGAGTCCTACGAGCAGTACTTC.

This clonotype was observed at least ten times. The chain recombines TRBV20-1 with TRBJ2-7, with 11 bases identical to TRBD2. The germline V gene encodes CDR1 DFQATT and CDR2 SNEGSKA (reference sequence). The CDR3 contains 14 residues. Trimming at V came to 4 bases and at J to 2 bases, leaving 4 bases not matched to a gene. Here the CDR3 reads CSATGLAGTYEQYF. CDR3 nucleotides: TGCAGTGCTACCGGACTAGCGGGTACCTACGAGCAGTACTTC.

There are many counts of this clonotype. This chain uses TRBV4-3 with TRBJ2-7; D is unclear. Trimming took off 0 bases at V and 2 bases at J, with 8 bases between the two ends. The CDR3 totals 14 residues. The germline V gene has CDR1 LGHNA and CDR2 YSLEER. The CDR3 DNA reads as TGCGCCAGCAGCCAAGACTCCGGTCCCTACGAGCAGTACTTC. Translation: CASSQDSGPYEQYF.

This clonotype was seen repeatedly, ten times or more. The chain uses TRBV5-1 and TRBJ1-6; D unresolved. Germline assignment: CDR1 SGHRS and CDR2 YFSETQ. V was cut by 0 bases and J by 8 bases, with 12 bases left in between. There are 15 residues in the CDR3. CDR3 nucleotides: TGCGCCAGCAGCTTGGATAGTGGTCAGGATTCACCCCTCCACTTT. Encoded protein: CASSLDSGQDSPLHF.

This clonotype was found many times. This sequence may be a read error, since a much larger clone differs from it by one base. The final CDR3 position lacks the conserved phenylalanine or tryptophan, pointing to a likely read error. The chain couples TRBV6-5 to TRBJ1-1; D ambiguous. V shed 0 bases and J shed 4 bases, with 9 bases lying between them. Germline lookup yields CDR1 MNHEY and CDR2 SVGAGI. The CDR3 is 14 residues long. CDR3 DNA sequence: TGTGCCAGCAGTTACTCGATCCCCATCACTGAAGCTTTCATT. It codes for CASSYSIPITEAFI.

This clonotype was seen at least ten times. The rearrangement links TRBV28 to TRBJ2-5; no clear D. Germline CDR1 reads MDHEN; CDR2 reads SYDVKM. The V and J ends lost 3 bases and 1 base respectively, with 6 bases between them. The CDR3 has 13 residues. CDR3 DNA: TGTGCCAGCAGTTTTGGGCCCCAAGAGACCCAGTACTTC. Its protein product is CASSFGPQETQYF.

The sample holds many counts of this clonotype. This rearrangement joins TRBV30 to TRBJ2-5; TRBD2 matches at 12 bases. V trimming: 3 bases; J trimming: 3 bases; junction bases outside the gene matches: 5. Germline assignment: CDR1 GTSNPN and CDR2 SVGIG (reference sequence). This CDR3 spans 15 amino acids. CDR3 sequence reads: CAWSSGLAGKETQYF. DNA of the CDR3: TGTGCCTGGAGCTCTGGACTAGCGGGGAAAGAGACCCAGTACTTC.

This clonotype came up many times. The V call is TRBV19, the J call TRBJ2-3; 13 bases match TRBD2. This CDR3 region has 14 residues. The germline gives CDR1 LNHDA, CDR2 SQIVND (reference sequence). The V and J ends lost 5 bases and 4 bases, in that order; junction bases with no gene match: 0. CDR3 residues: CASSGLAGADTQYF. For the CDR3, the DNA is TGTGCCAGTAGTGGACTAGCGGGAGCAGATACGCAGTATTTT.

This clonotype was counted a single time. The chain uses TRBV12-3 or TRBV12-4 and TRBJ1-6, with 9 bases lining up with TRBD1. The CDR3 consists of 16 residues. Unmatched junction bases numbered 10, after V lost 4 bases and J lost 9 bases. This chain's CDR3 is CASSYGTGQRGSPLHF. The DNA for the CDR3 is TGTGCCAGCAGTTACGGGACAGGGCAGCGGGGTTCACCCCTCCACTTT.

The chain joins TRBV15 to TRBJ2-4; TRBD2 aligns across 7 bases. Germline V CDR1 and CDR2: LNHNV, YYDKDF (reference sequence). This CDR3 contains 21 residues. Germline trimming cut 1 base from V and 7 bases from J; bases unmatched to any gene: 25. CDR3 DNA sequence: TGTGCCACCAGCAGAGTCCGATTATGGCTAGCGGACTCTTACGGTGTGAACATTCAGTACTTC. As protein: CATSRVRLWLADSYGVNIQYF.

This clonotype was observed many times. This sequence joins TRBV27 and TRBJ1-5; 8 nucleotides line up with TRBD1. Unmatched junction bases numbered 10, after V lost 6 bases and J lost 6 bases. CDR3 length: 15 residues. Per the germline V gene, CDR1 is MNHEY and CDR2 is SMNVEV (reference sequence). The CDR3 region is CASRRTGPQAQPQHF. The CDR3, as DNA: TGTGCCAGCAGAAGGACAGGGCCGCAAGCTCAGCCCCAGCATTTT.

This clonotype has ten or more counts. V and J are TRBV11-2 and TRBJ1-6; 7 bases match TRBD1. Trimming at V came to 5 bases and at J to 7 bases, leaving 8 bases not matched to a gene. Looked up from germline, CDR1 is SGHAT and CDR2 is FQNNGV. The CDR3 loop spans 15 amino acids. CDR3 in amino acids: CASSDSTGENSPLHF. The CDR3 coding sequence is TGTGCCAGCAGCGACTCCACAGGGGAGAATTCACCCCTCCACTTT.

This clonotype was seen at least ten times. The chain recombines TRBV9 with TRBJ2-1; 8 bases agree with TRBD2. The CDR3 runs 16 residues. The V and J ends lost 0 bases and 1 base, in that order; junction bases with no gene match: 3. Germline-derived CDR1 and CDR2 are SGDLS and YYNGEE. CDR3 nucleotide sequence: TGTGCCAGCAGCGTAGCGGGGGGGGTGTCCTACAATGAGCAGTTCTTC. Translation: CASSVAGGVSYNEQFF.

The rearrangement joins TRBV6-1 to TRBJ1-2; D is undetermined. V was shortened by 7 bases and J by 8 bases, with 14 bases between the two germline ends. CDR3 length: 12 residues. Germline V lookup: CDR1 MNHNS, CDR2 SASEGT. CDR3 sequence reads: CASKEFTQGYTF. CDR3 DNA sequence: TGTGCCAGCAAGGAGTTTACCCAAGGCTACACCTTC.

This clonotype appeared many times. CDR3 loop: CASRAGGNTEAFF. CDR3 bases: TGTGCCAGTCGGGCAGGGGGAAATACTGAAGCTTTCTTT. The chain employs TRBV19 and TRBJ1-1; 7 nucleotides agree with TRBD1. J lost 5 bases, V lost 8 bases, and 8 bases had no gene match. The CDR3 is made up of 13 amino acids. Germline loops: CDR1 LNHDA, CDR2 SQIVND (reference sequence).

As concerns this clonotype: The junction does not match germline at one end; this may be a read error. This chain's CDR3 is CGSSLGAGGQVGKNIQYF. The DNA of the CDR3 is TGTGGCAGCAGCTTAGGAGCGGGTGGGCAGGTTGGCAAAAACATTCAGTACTTC. The rearrangement uses TRBV7-2 and TRBJ2-4; D might be TRBD2 (6 bases). The CDR3 has 18 amino acids. In germline, CDR1 is SGHTA, CDR2 FQGNSA.

The genes are TRBV7-2 and TRBJ2-5; tentative D call: TRBD2 (5 bases). V gave up 4 bases and J gave up 7 bases, with 13 bases separating them. The CDR3 length is 13 residues. Germline V gene data show CDR1 as SGHTA and CDR2 as FQGNSA. CDR3 protein: CASSYLRRGTQYF. In DNA form, the CDR3 reads TGTGCCAGCAGCTACCTGCGCCGGGGGACCCAGTACTTC.

This clonotype has at least ten counts. The rearrangement uses TRBV27 and TRBJ2-7, with 8 bases fitting TRBD1. Germline trimming cut 8 bases from V and 1 base from J; bases unmatched to any gene: 13. The germline V gene has CDR1 MNHEY and CDR2 SMNVEV (reference sequence). The CDR3 is made up of 16 amino acids. CDR3 in amino acids: CASAVARGLLSYEQYF. The CDR3, as DNA: TGTGCCAGCGCTGTAGCCAGGGGGCTCCTTTCCTACGAGCAGTACTTC.